This T cell receptor (beta chain) is from a study of a mutant IDH1 vaccine in newly diagnosed glioma. The CDR3 covers 15 residues. V shed 2 bases and J shed 0 bases, with 10 bases lying between them. CDR1 and CDR2 (germline): MNHEY, SVGAGI. As for this clone: No antigen is known for it.

The table came from immunoSEQ multiplex PCR; TCRdb's copy has only in-frame clones and leaves some out. Here the sample spans around 50,000 clones, roughly 80% being singletons. Sample time point: week 47, end of study. Vaccination comprised doses that each held 300 ug of mutant IDH1 20-mer peptide, plus topical imiquimod. The sequence was collected from a woman aged 25 to 39 with glioma. Some clones in this sample may be carry-over from other donors' samples. The chain joins TRBV6-5 to TRBJ1-2; D might be TRBD1 (6 bases). The input for sequencing was PBMCs, taken from a glioma patient whose treatment included an IDH1 peptide vaccine. The CDR3 reads CASSYLQGTNYGYTF. The CDR3 region has the DNA TGTGCCAGCAGTTACCTTCAGGGGACTAACTATGGCTACACCTTC.